This T cell receptor (beta chain) came from a study of T-cell reconstitution after alpha-beta-depleted transplantation in children. Study-level findings and limits: Several hundred graft clones that had expanded were reportedly the source of alpha-beta T cells about two months after transplant.

A remark on this clonotype: Its target is unknown.

TCRbeta library preparation incorporated unique molecular identifiers. TCRdb itself ran the PCR reads through MiXCR, one entry per CDR3 protein. The data show about a million distinct CDR3 sequences, about 29% seen once. This clonotype was obtained from a boy younger than two who had a stem cell transplant for SCID, so the T cells may come from the graft donor. This sample comprised PBMCs, mostly from graft donor cells, obtained 360 days after TCRalphabeta/CD19-depleted stem cell transplant.

The CDR3 loop is CASSPVGGSNGYTF. As DNA, the CDR3 is TGTGCCAGCAGCCCGGTGGGGGGCTCAAATGGCTACACCTTC. The chain is built from TRBV5-5 and TRBJ1-2; perhaps TRBD1 as D (6 bases). The CDR3 has 14 amino acids. V dropped 4 bases and J dropped 6 bases, with 16 bases sitting between them. Germline values: CDR1 SGHKS, CDR2 YYEKEE (reference sequence). Based on the CDR3 plus reference TRBV5-5 and TRBJ1-2, the full variable domain is DAGVTQSPTHLIKTRGQQVTLRCSPISGHKSVSWYQQVLGQGPQFIFQYYEKEERGRGNFPDRFSARQFPNYSSELNVNALLLGDSALYLCASSPVGGSNGYTFGSGTRLTVV.